The rows below give T cell receptor beta chains drawn from one sample of a study of blood T cell repertoires in COVID-19. Data came from immunoSEQ multiplex PCR; TCRdb stores just in-frame clones and leaves some out. In the table there are a few hundred thousand clones, around 80% of which are singletons. Sequences were obtained from PBMCs or T cells enriched from blood (not recorded which). The receptor set was obtained from a man in his forties or fifties who had been exposed to COVID-19. Both conserved end residues are trimmed from each CDR3. For some rows the clone size is stated as once, few or many, or as a class when expanded; others skip it.

abundance,v_gene,j_gene,CDR3aa
-,TRBV5-1,TRBJ1-2,ASSPADRGYGYT
-,TRBV7-5,TRBJ1-4,VRITSSRVRGRLNTNEKLF
-,TRBV3-1/TRBV3-2,TRBJ2-7,ASSQGGRATYEQY
-,TRBV10-3,TRBJ1-1,ATQGLTEAF
-,TRBV2,TRBJ2-2,ASTFQGTNTGELF
-,TRBV10-3,TRBJ2-7,AISISGNEQY
few,TRBV7-9,TRBJ1-2,ASSPPGQSTYGYT
once,TRBV18,TRBJ1-4,ASSPDRQGGEKLF
-,TRBV6-5,TRBJ2-7,ASSYTSQLSYEQY
few,TRBV6-5,TRBJ2-7,ASSSYSGSRYEQY
-,TRBV5-1,TRBJ2-1,ASSPLSLGRNEQF
-,TRBV18,TRBJ2-1,ASSPAFLAGEGKQF
-,TRBV25-1,TRBJ1-1,ASSETTPKFEAF
-,TRBV4-2,TRBJ1-3,ASSRDRINTIY
-,TRBV7-8,TRBJ2-7,ASSLGTAGVSEQY
-,TRBV7-9,TRBJ2-2,ASSFQAGSHTGELF
-,TRBV24-1,TRBJ2-1,ATSPRGGLTNLEQF
-,TRBV14,TRBJ1-1,ASSQLQGRNTEAF
-,TRBV5-8,TRBJ2-7,ASSLVWTGGTAQY
-,TRBV28,TRBJ2-3,ASSPSRRQDTQY
-,TRBV13,TRBJ2-7,ASSSGQTYEQY
-,TRBV3-1/TRBV3-2,TRBJ1-4,ASSPHDRVREKLF
-,TRBV18,TRBJ1-2,ASSPPGNFYGYT
few,TRBV5-6,TRBJ1-1,ASSLRGGLNTEAF
-,TRBV5-6,TRBJ2-1,ASSPSRYGEQF
-,TRBV6-5,TRBJ2-3,ASLGTSGRKDTQY
-,TRBV5-1,TRBJ1-5,ASSLSGQPQH
-,TRBV7-9,TRBJ2-6,ASSSGRGSGANVLT
-,TRBV24-1,TRBJ2-1,ATSDYGVTNEQF